The 21 T cell receptor beta chains below were found in one sample sequenced in a study of cytotoxic CD8 clonotypes in ibrutinib-treated CLL. Profiled with immunoSEQ multiplex PCR; TCRdb holds only in-frame clones, not every one. The repertoire holds about 140,000 clones, with more than 85% as singletons. The sample consisted of PBMCs, taken after 12 months of ibrutinib treatment. The receptors were gathered from a human donor with chronic lymphocytic leukemia.

The V gene is TRBV11-2, the J gene TRBJ2-3; no clear D gene. Trimming shortened V by 4 bases and J by 1 base, and 12 bases separated the two germline ends. Germline V gene lookup returns CDR1 SGHAT and CDR2 FQNNGV. The CDR3 is 15 residues long. The CDR3 here is CASSSLVSGTDTQYF. CDR3 bases: TGTGCCAGCAGCTCCCTAGTTTCAGGCACAGATACGCAGTATTTT.

J is TRBJ2-3 and V is TRBV7-2; TRBD1 aligns across 7 bases. Germline loops: CDR1 SGHTA, CDR2 FQGNSA. The CDR3 has 13 residues. V trimming: 6 bases; J trimming: 5 bases; junction bases outside the gene matches: 5. CDR3 in DNA: TGTGCCAGCAGGGCAGGGGGTCAAGATACGCAGTATTTT. This translates into CASRAGGQDTQYF.

The V call is TRBV11-2, the J call TRBJ1-1, with 7 positions matching TRBD1. Germline values: CDR1 SGHAT, CDR2 FQNNGV. Germline trimming cut 5 bases from V and 6 bases from J; bases unmatched to any gene: 18. CDR3 length: 17 residues. DNA for the CDR3: TGTGCCAGCAGCAAACTATACGTTGGACAGGCCCCTTCTGAAGCTTTCTTT. Protein: CASSKLYVGQAPSEAFF.

The rearrangement links TRBV28 to TRBJ2-7; 7 nucleotides match TRBD2. This CDR3 comprises 14 residues. V shed 2 bases and J 5 bases; nucleotides not matched to a gene: 6. The V gene's germline CDR1 is MDHEN and CDR2 SYDVKM. Written as DNA, the CDR3 is TGTGCCAGCAGTTTAATGCAGGGAGGGGACGAGCAGTACTTC. This translates into CASSLMQGGDEQYF. Based on the CDR3 plus reference TRBV28 and TRBJ2-7, the full variable domain is DVKVTQSSRYLVKRTGEKVFLECVQDMDHENMFWYRQDPGLGLRLIYFSYDVKMKEKGDIPEGYSVSREKKERFSLILESASTNQTSMYLCASSLMQGGDEQYFGPGTRLTVT.

CDR3 in DNA: TGTGCCAGCAGCTTAAGCGGGCCCTACAATGAGCAGTTCTTC. Protein product: CASSLSGPYNEQFF. The genes are TRBV7-9 and TRBJ2-1; D perhaps matches TRBD2 (6 bases). V was cut by 2 bases and J by 2 bases, with 7 bases left in between. CDR1 is SEHNR and CDR2 is FQNEAQ in the germline V gene (reference sequence). The CDR3 totals 14 residues.

The chain carries TRBV4-2 and TRBJ1-1; no definite D call. The CDR3 is made up of 14 amino acids. Deletions cut 0 bases from V and 1 base from J, with 6 bases between. The germline V gene encodes CDR1 LGHNA and CDR2 YNFKEQ. CDR3 sequence: CASSQDLWNTEAFF. The CDR3 nucleotides are TGTGCCAGCAGCCAAGATTTATGGAACACTGAAGCTTTCTTT.

This chain links TRBV19 with TRBJ2-7; 9 bases are shared with TRBD2. After removal of 5 bases from V and 1 base from J, the junction contained 3 bases not matched to a gene. The CDR3 covers 14 residues. From germline, CDR1 is LNHDA and CDR2 SQIVND (reference sequence). Written as DNA, the CDR3 is TGTGCCAGTAGTCCAGCGGGAGGTTCCTACGAGCAGTACTTC. Encoded protein: CASSPAGGSYEQYF.

This chain links TRBV27 with TRBJ2-7, with 11 bases lining up with TRBD1. The CDR3 is made up of 14 amino acids. Germline V gives CDR1 MNHEY, CDR2 SMNVEV (reference sequence). V lost 3 bases, J lost 6 bases, and 4 bases stayed unmatched. The CDR3 here is CASSFGTGGGEQYF. The CDR3 DNA reads as TGTGCCAGCAGTTTTGGGACAGGGGGGGGCGAGCAGTACTTC.

The V and J genes are TRBV9 and TRBJ1-4, with a possible D match to TRBD1 (5 bases). Deletions cut 3 bases from V and 2 bases from J, with 11 bases between. CDR3 length: 15 residues. Germline CDR1 reads SGDLS; CDR2 reads YYNGEE. The CDR3 reads CASSERGLTNEKLFF. The CDR3 DNA reads TGTGCCAGCAGCGAGAGGGGCTTGACTAATGAAAAACTGTTTTTT.

The count of this clone is one. The CDR3 region has the DNA TGTGCCAGCAGTTTCGGTTCTGAAGCTTTCTTT. It yields the protein CASSFGSEAFF. The chain has TRBV28 and TRBJ1-1; D not certain. Deletions cut 3 bases from V and 6 bases from J, with 5 bases between. Per the germline V gene, CDR1 is MDHEN and CDR2 is SYDVKM. CDR3 length: 11 residues.

The chain couples TRBV19 to TRBJ2-7; tentative D call: TRBD2 (5 bases). The CDR3 runs 15 residues. Trimming cost V 3 bases and J 2 bases, with 14 bases left between them. Germline V gene sequence: CDR1 LNHDA, CDR2 SQIVND (reference sequence). CDR3 sequence reads: CASSISPSGPYEQYF. CDR3 nucleotides: TGTGCCAGTAGTATTTCCCCCAGCGGACCCTACGAGCAGTACTTC.

This chain links TRBV27 with TRBJ1-2; D may be TRBD1 (6 bases). The CDR3 length is 14 residues. Trimming left V 2 bases short and J 8 bases short, with 15 bases between. Germline CDR1 and CDR2: MNHEY and SMNVEV (reference sequence). In nucleotides, the CDR3 is TGTGCCAGCAGTTTAAATCGGGGGGCCGGGGGCTACACCTTC. Encoded protein: CASSLNRGAGGYTF.

The rearrangement joins TRBV28 to TRBJ2-7, with 9 bases lining up with TRBD2. Germline CDR1 MDHEN, CDR2 SYDVKM. V was clipped by 2 bases and J by 2 bases; unmatched bases: 13. CDR3 length: 18 amino acids. The CDR3 loop is CASSLPEPSSGGTYEQYF. CDR3 nucleotide sequence: TGTGCCAGCAGTTTACCCGAGCCGAGTAGCGGGGGAACCTACGAGCAGTACTTC.

The chain is built from TRBV4-2 and TRBJ1-3; D is uncertain. CDR1 is LGHNA and CDR2 is YNFKEQ in the germline V gene. Trimming shortened V by 2 bases and J by 3 bases, and 5 bases separated the two germline ends. The CDR3 totals 13 residues. The CDR3 is CASSQSLGNTIYF. Here the CDR3 DNA reads TGTGCCAGCAGCCAAAGCCTTGGAAACACCATATATTTT.

The chain links TRBV6-1 to TRBJ2-7; D possibly matches TRBD1 or TRBD2 (5 bases each). Germline values: CDR1 MNHNS, CDR2 SASEGT. CDR3 length: 16 residues. V was pared by 4 bases and J by 1 base, with 17 bases between. CDR3 sequence: CASSANLRDGSYEQYF. The CDR3 nucleotides are TGTGCCAGCAGTGCCAATCTCCGGGACGGTTCCTACGAGCAGTACTTC.

V is TRBV7-2 and J is TRBJ1-1; no reliable D call. CDR3 length equals 15 residues. Per germline, CDR1 SGHTA and CDR2 FQGNSA. V was cut by 5 bases and J by 0 bases, with 13 bases left in between. The CDR3 loop is CASSPDGRMNTEAFF. DNA of the CDR3: TGTGCCAGCAGCCCAGACGGACGGATGAACACTGAAGCTTTCTTT. Looking up the rest from reference TRBV7-2 and TRBJ1-1 gives the full variable domain: GAGVSQSPSNKVTEKGKDVELRCDPISGHTALYWYRQSLGQGLEFLIYFQGNSAPDKSGLPSDRFSAERTGGSVSTLTIQRTQQEDSAVYLCASSPDGRMNTEAFFGQGTRLTVV.

The rearrangement uses TRBV10-3 and TRBJ2-1, with a tentative D call TRBD2 (6 bases). Trimming removed 5 bases at V and 4 bases at J, with 12 bases between. Germline CDR1 and CDR2: ENHRY and SYGVKD. The CDR3 totals 14 residues. CDR3 nucleotide sequence: TGTGCCATCAGTCCGGGACTCCCTTACAATGAGCAGTTCTTC. Translation gives CAISPGLPYNEQFF.

The V call is TRBV29-1, the J call TRBJ2-2; 8 bases are a match to TRBD1. V trimming: 3 bases; J trimming: 2 bases; junction bases outside the gene matches: 5. The CDR3 sequence is 15 residues long. Per germline, CDR1 SQVTM and CDR2 ANQGSEA. The CDR3 reads CSVETGELNTGELFF. The CDR3 DNA follows: TGCAGCGTTGAGACAGGGGAATTAAACACCGGGGAGCTGTTTTTT.

The chain is built from TRBV7-9 and TRBJ2-1; D might be TRBD1 (5 bases). This CDR3 comprises 12 residues. The germline V gene encodes CDR1 SEHNR and CDR2 FQNEAQ (reference sequence). The germline V and J ends were trimmed by 0 bases and 9 bases, with 6 bases remaining between them. The CDR3 is CASSLAGREQFF. CDR3 nucleotide sequence: TGTGCCAGCAGCTTAGCGGGGCGTGAGCAGTTCTTC.

The gene calls are TRBV6-6 and TRBJ1-4; TRBD1 is a possible D gene (5 bases). The germline V gene encodes CDR1 MNHNY and CDR2 SVGAGI (reference sequence). V gave up 5 bases and J gave up 0 bases, with 13 bases separating them. The CDR3 loop spans 16 amino acids. CDR3 protein: CASSHGDRATNEKLFF. DNA for the CDR3: TGTGCCAGCAGTCACGGGGACCGAGCAACTAATGAAAAACTGTTTTTT.

This clone was detected once. The chain carries TRBV28 and TRBJ1-5, with TRBD1 matching 9 bases. Looked up from germline, CDR1 is MDHEN and CDR2 is SYDVKM. CDR3 length: 16 residues. With V trimmed by 5 bases and J by 5 bases, 10 bases remained unmatched. DNA of the CDR3: TGTGCCAGCAGTAGATACCGGGACAGGGTAGATCAGCCCCAGCATTTT. Translation gives CASSRYRDRVDQPQHF.